The T cell receptor beta chain described here comes from a study of T-cell memory formation after mild COVID-19. Overall study: Among the donors, TCR clusters were largely specific to each donor.

V shed 4 bases and J shed 0 bases, with 13 bases lying between them. The CDR3 spans 15 residues. Germline V gene sequence: CDR1 SGHRS, CDR2 YFSETQ. 5'RACE with constant-segment primers built TCRalpha and TCRbeta cDNA libraries with UMIs. TCRdb reprocessed the 5' RACE reads with MiXCR, giving one entry per CDR3 protein. The sample records tens of thousands of distinct CDR3 sequences, 10% to 15% being singletons. Study-level points and caveats: A balance of CD4 and CD8 characterized clones contracting day 15 to 85, whereas later expanders leaned CD4+. Most CD4+ clones that shrank were in CM and EM, while CD8+ ones turned up in EMRA.

In its sample, this clonotype was seen a few times. What it recognizes is unknown. Specimen: PBMCs or a T cell subset sorted from them (not recorded which). The rearrangement joins TRBV5-1 to TRBJ1-1; possible D gene TRBD1, 6 bases. The source is an adult woman who had mild COVID-19 (a few samples of this study predate the infection). Cell type and time point are not known. The CDR3 here is CASSIKQGMNTEAFF. The CDR3 DNA reads as TGCGCCAGCAGCATAAAACAGGGAATGAACACTGAAGCTTTCTTT.